These 27 T cell receptor beta chains were sequenced from one sample in a study of cytomegalovirus exposure and HLA in healthy donors. The method was immunoSEQ multiplex PCR; TCRdb's version includes in-frame clones alone and lacks a portion of them. The table includes more than 250,000 clones, about nine tenths detected once. The specimen was PBMCs. All receptors come from a woman aged 18-30 years in good health and CMV-seronegative.

The CDR3 sequence is CASSYGTSSYNEQFF. As DNA, the CDR3 is TGTGCCAGCAGTTACGGCACTAGCTCCTACAATGAGCAGTTCTTC. The gene calls are TRBV6-5 and TRBJ2-1; D possibly corresponds to TRBD2 (5 bases). This CDR3 contains 15 residues. CDR1 is MNHEY, CDR2 SVGAGI, per germline. V was pared by 2 bases and J by 0 bases, with 8 bases between.

This chain joins TRBV19 and TRBJ2-3; D unclear. The germline CDR1 and CDR2 sequences are LNHDA and SQIVND (reference sequence). CDR3 length: 14 amino acids. V lost 2 bases to trimming and J lost 3 bases, with 9 bases between them. This CDR3 reads CASSILGQTDTQYF. The CDR3 DNA follows: TGTGCCAGTAGTATACTAGGTCAGACAGATACGCAGTATTTT.

The V call is TRBV2, the J call TRBJ2-7, with TRBD2 as a possible D gene (6 bases). The V gene lost 8 bases and the J gene lost 1 base, with 12 bases spanning the gap. CDR1 and CDR2 from the germline V gene are SNHLY and FYNNEI. This CDR3 is built from 13 residues. The CDR3 reads CASRDLGSYEQYF. CDR3 nucleotide sequence: TGTGCCAGCCGGGACTTGGGATCCTACGAGCAGTACTTC.

This chain uses TRBV7-6 with TRBJ2-1; 15 positions agree with TRBD2. CDR1 is SGHVS and CDR2 is FNYEAQ in the germline V gene. Unmatched junction bases numbered 7, after V lost 5 bases and J lost 5 bases. This CDR3 comprises 17 residues. The CDR3 region is CASSPGLAGGKDNEQFF. DNA of the CDR3: TGTGCCAGCAGCCCAGGACTAGCGGGAGGGAAAGACAATGAGCAGTTCTTC.

The chain employs TRBV19 and TRBJ2-2, with TRBD1 matching over 9 bases. The germline V gene encodes CDR1 LNHDA and CDR2 SQIVND (reference sequence). J was trimmed by 4 bases and V by 3 bases; bases with no gene match: 6. This CDR3 has 16 amino acids. CDR3 residues: CASSMTPGQGTGELFF. The CDR3 nucleotides read TGTGCCAGTAGTATGACTCCGGGACAGGGCACCGGGGAGCTGTTTTTT.

CDR3 DNA: TGCGCCAGCAGCCAATCAAAGGCGGTTGTGCCCCAGCATTTT. This sequence encodes CASSQSKAVVPQHF. The chain has TRBV4-3 and TRBJ1-5; D not certain. Germline CDR1 and CDR2: LGHNA and YSLEER. The length of the CDR3 is 14 residues. The V and J ends lost 2 bases and 9 bases respectively, with 14 bases between them.

The rearrangement joins TRBV14 to TRBJ2-1; a possible D gene is TRBD2 (6 bases). The V gene lost 4 bases and the J gene lost 3 bases, with 13 bases spanning the gap. Germline-derived CDR1 and CDR2 are SGHDN and FVKESK. The CDR3 length is 15 residues. In DNA, the CDR3 is TGTGCCAGCAGCCCGTTTCGGGAGATCTACAATGAGCAGTTCTTC. Its protein is CASSPFREIYNEQFF.

The V and J genes are TRBV9 and TRBJ2-7; 8 nucleotides align to TRBD1. The CDR3 runs 15 residues. Per germline, CDR1 SGDLS and CDR2 YYNGEE. Trimming took 3 bases from V and 3 from J; bases not matched to a gene: 8. The CDR3 region has the DNA TGTGCCAGCAGCGCCCACGGGACAGGTTACTACGAGCAGTACTTC. This codes for CASSAHGTGYYEQYF.

The chain is built from TRBV19 and TRBJ2-7; D is unclear. Germline CDR1 LNHDA, CDR2 SQIVND (reference sequence). This CDR3 region has 13 residues. V was shortened by 3 bases and J by 2 bases, with 8 bases between the two germline ends. This CDR3 reads CASSIPSTYEQYF. For the CDR3, the DNA is TGTGCCAGTAGTATCCCCAGTACCTACGAGCAGTACTTC.

This chain connects TRBV7-2 to TRBJ2-7; 8 nucleotides agree with TRBD1. Losses at the gene ends were 3 bases for V and 5 bases for J; bases not matched to a gene: 3. The CDR3 length is 13 residues. Looked up from germline, CDR1 is SGHTA and CDR2 is FQGNSA. The DNA of the CDR3 is TGTGCCAGCAGCTTCGGACAGGGTAACGAGCAGTACTTC. Translating gives CASSFGQGNEQYF.

The rearrangement uses TRBV4-3 and TRBJ2-3; tentative D call: TRBD1 (5 bases). Germline CDR1 is LGHNA and CDR2 is YSLEER. The CDR3 totals 14 residues. Trimming cost V 6 bases and J 0 bases, with 10 bases left between them. CDR3: CASRQGKSTDTQYF. CDR3 DNA sequence: TGCGCCAGCAGGCAGGGTAAAAGCACAGATACGCAGTATTTT.

The chain is built from TRBV7-6 and TRBJ2-7; D is possibly TRBD1 (7 bases). This CDR3 spans 17 amino acids. The germline gives CDR1 SGHVS, CDR2 FNYEAQ. The V end was cut by 5 bases, the J end by 3 bases, with 23 bases between. CDR3 in amino acids: CASSAGQRRFGNYEQYF. CDR3 in DNA: TGTGCCAGCAGCGCGGGACAGCGCCGGTTTGGGAACTACGAGCAGTACTTC.

This clone was detected a few times. This likely comes from a read error, as the CDR3 has no conserved phenylalanine or tryptophan at its end. No DNA is shown, since the ends of the CDR3 on it are uncertain; the CDR3 is the one TCRdb lists. V usage is TRBV18 and J usage is TRBJ1-2; the table's D call, TRBD1, has no DNA check behind it. The V gene's germline CDR1 is KGHSH and CDR2 LQKENI. The CDR3 length is 13 residues, termini included. CDR3 sequence reads: CASSPSGQALVSA.

This clone was seen a handful of times. This chain joins TRBV5-1 and TRBJ2-7; 12 bases agree with TRBD2. V shed 4 bases, J shed 7 bases, and the junction held 6 bases outside the gene matches. The germline CDR1 and CDR2 sequences are SGHRS and YFSETQ. This CDR3 is 14 amino acids long. CDR3 nucleotides: TGCGCCAGCAGCCCAACCCTAGCGGGAGGGGAGCAGTACTTC. Its protein is CASSPTLAGGEQYF.

This rearrangement joins TRBV7-2 to TRBJ2-7; 12 bases fit TRBD2. This CDR3 spans 15 amino acids. Germline V gives CDR1 SGHTA, CDR2 FQGNSA. Trimming at V came to 3 bases and at J to 6 bases, leaving 6 bases not matched to a gene. The CDR3 here is CASSFSTSGGSEQYF. The CDR3 nucleotides are TGTGCCAGCAGCTTCTCCACTAGCGGGGGGAGCGAGCAGTACTTC. Drawing the rest from reference TRBV7-2 and TRBJ2-7, the complete variable domain is GAGVSQSPSNKVTEKGKDVELRCDPISGHTALYWYRQSLGQGLEFLIYFQGNSAPDKSGLPSDRFSAERTGGSVSTLTIQRTQQEDSAVYLCASSFSTSGGSEQYFGPGTRLTVT.

The rearrangement joins TRBV27 to TRBJ2-7; TRBD2 matches at 10 bases. V was clipped by 2 bases and J by 0 bases; unmatched bases: 7. The germline V gene has CDR1 MNHEY and CDR2 SMNVEV (reference sequence). This CDR3 region has 17 residues. CDR3 in amino acids: CASSLKSSGRYSYEQYF. CDR3 coding DNA: TGTGCCAGCAGTTTAAAGAGTAGCGGGAGGTACTCCTACGAGCAGTACTTC.

The chain joins TRBV5-6 to TRBJ2-7; 9 nucleotides line up with TRBD1. The length of the CDR3 is 13 residues. Germline loops: CDR1 SGHDT, CDR2 YYEEEE. V shed 4 bases and J 6 bases; nucleotides not matched to a gene: 5. CDR3 in DNA: TGTGCCAGCAGCCAGGGACAGGGTCGCGAGCAGTACTTC. As protein: CASSQGQGREQYF. Full variable domain (rest looked up from reference TRBV5-6 and TRBJ2-7): DAGVTQSPTHLIKTRGQQVTLRCSPKSGHDTVSWYQQALGQGPQFIFQYYEEEERQRGNFPDRFSGHQFPNYSSELNVNALLLGDSALYLCASSQGQGREQYFGPGTRLTVT.

This clone was counted ten times or more. This chain uses TRBV19 with TRBJ2-7; 12 bases are shared with TRBD2. This CDR3 comprises 16 residues. In germline, CDR1 is LNHDA, CDR2 SQIVND (reference sequence). V shed 6 bases and J 4 bases; nucleotides not matched to a gene: 10. CDR3 bases: TGTGCCAGTAGCCTCGCCCTAGCGGGAGGGCCATACGAGCAGTACTTC. Protein: CASSLALAGGPYEQYF.

The table lists this clone with a count of one. The chain couples TRBV25-1 to TRBJ1-1; D perhaps matches TRBD1 (5 bases). Germline lookup yields CDR1 MGHDK and CDR2 SYGVNS. This CDR3 region has 13 residues. V was pared by 1 base and J by 5 bases, with 8 bases between. CDR3 in amino acids: CASSELGGTEAFF. The CDR3 region has the DNA TGTGCCAGCAGTGAATTGGGGGGAACTGAAGCTTTCTTT.

The rearrangement uses TRBV19 and TRBJ2-7; 9 positions match TRBD2. The trim removed 0 bases at V and 0 bases at J, leaving 9 bases unmatched. The germline V gene has CDR1 LNHDA and CDR2 SQIVND (reference sequence). The CDR3 totals 18 residues. DNA of the CDR3: TGTGCCAGTAGTATAGAGGTGGCTAGCGGGAAGAGCTCCTACGAGCAGTACTTC. Translating it yields CASSIEVASGKSSYEQYF.

The chain is built from TRBV6-5 and TRBJ2-1; 9 bases match TRBD2. The CDR3 has 15 residues. Losses at the gene ends were 6 bases for V and 8 bases for J; bases not matched to a gene: 11. The germline V gene has CDR1 MNHEY and CDR2 SVGAGI. Written as DNA, the CDR3 is TGTGCCAGCAGCTACATAGCGGGAGTCCGGGATGAGCAGTTCTTC. Residues: CASSYIAGVRDEQFF.

The chain uses TRBV5-1 and TRBJ2-3; 7 bases fit TRBD2. After removal of 10 bases from V and 2 bases from J, the junction contained 7 bases not matched to a gene. CDR3 length: 13 residues. Germline-derived CDR1 and CDR2 are SGHRS and YFSETQ. The CDR3 loop is CAGREGSTDTQYF. CDR3 bases: TGCGCCGGGAGGGAGGGATCCACAGATACGCAGTATTTT.

J is TRBJ2-3 and V is TRBV5-4; a possible D gene is TRBD1 (6 bases). The V gene lost 4 bases and the J gene lost 2 bases, with 11 bases spanning the gap. This CDR3 has 14 amino acids. Germline V lookup: CDR1 SGHNT, CDR2 YYREEE (reference sequence). The CDR3 sequence: CASSPGQFTDTQYF. The CDR3 nucleotides read TGTGCCAGCAGCCCAGGACAGTTCACAGATACGCAGTATTTT.

The rearrangement joins TRBV29-1 to TRBJ2-5, with a possible D match to TRBD1 (6 bases). The germline V gene has CDR1 SQVTM and CDR2 ANQGSEA. The CDR3 length is 15 residues. Trimming left V 6 bases short and J 1 base short, with 18 bases between. The CDR3 DNA is TGCAGCGTAGGACGGGCAGGACAGACCCAAGAGACCCAGTACTTC. It encodes CSVGRAGQTQETQYF. Filled out from reference TRBV29-1 and TRBJ2-5, the complete variable domain reads SAVISQKPSRDICQRGTSLTIQCQVDSQVTMMFWYRQQPGQSLTLIATANQGSEATYESGFVIDKFPISRPNLTFSTLTVSNMSPEDSSIYLCSVGRAGQTQETQYFGPGTRLLVL.

The J gene is TRBJ1-3, the V gene TRBV6-6; D possibly corresponds to TRBD1 (6 bases). The germline CDR1 and CDR2 sequences are MNHNY and SVGAGI (reference sequence). The CDR3 extends over 14 amino acids. Trimming pared 5 bases from V and 1 base from J, leaving 9 bases between. Here the CDR3 DNA reads TGTGCCAGCAGTCAGGGGTCTTCTGGAAACACCATATATTTT. Protein product: CASSQGSSGNTIYF.

V gene TRBV4-1 combines with J gene TRBJ2-3; TRBD2 agrees at 12 bases. The CDR3 has 16 residues. Germline CDR1 and CDR2: MGHRA and YSYEKL. J lost 6 bases, V lost 4 bases, and 8 bases had no gene match. Written as DNA, the CDR3 is TGCGCCAGCAGCCCCCCGACTAGCGGGAGTCTGGATACGCAGTATTTT. Translated, it gives CASSPPTSGSLDTQYF.

This rearrangement joins TRBV2 to TRBJ2-5; TRBD2 agrees at 12 bases. Germline-derived CDR1 and CDR2 are SNHLY and FYNNEI. This CDR3 comprises 16 residues. Trimming took 5 bases from V and 4 from J; bases not matched to a gene: 8. The CDR3 DNA is TGTGCCAGCAGTCTCGCGACTAGCGGGGGTCTAGAGACCCAGTACTTC. It translates to CASSLATSGGLETQYF.